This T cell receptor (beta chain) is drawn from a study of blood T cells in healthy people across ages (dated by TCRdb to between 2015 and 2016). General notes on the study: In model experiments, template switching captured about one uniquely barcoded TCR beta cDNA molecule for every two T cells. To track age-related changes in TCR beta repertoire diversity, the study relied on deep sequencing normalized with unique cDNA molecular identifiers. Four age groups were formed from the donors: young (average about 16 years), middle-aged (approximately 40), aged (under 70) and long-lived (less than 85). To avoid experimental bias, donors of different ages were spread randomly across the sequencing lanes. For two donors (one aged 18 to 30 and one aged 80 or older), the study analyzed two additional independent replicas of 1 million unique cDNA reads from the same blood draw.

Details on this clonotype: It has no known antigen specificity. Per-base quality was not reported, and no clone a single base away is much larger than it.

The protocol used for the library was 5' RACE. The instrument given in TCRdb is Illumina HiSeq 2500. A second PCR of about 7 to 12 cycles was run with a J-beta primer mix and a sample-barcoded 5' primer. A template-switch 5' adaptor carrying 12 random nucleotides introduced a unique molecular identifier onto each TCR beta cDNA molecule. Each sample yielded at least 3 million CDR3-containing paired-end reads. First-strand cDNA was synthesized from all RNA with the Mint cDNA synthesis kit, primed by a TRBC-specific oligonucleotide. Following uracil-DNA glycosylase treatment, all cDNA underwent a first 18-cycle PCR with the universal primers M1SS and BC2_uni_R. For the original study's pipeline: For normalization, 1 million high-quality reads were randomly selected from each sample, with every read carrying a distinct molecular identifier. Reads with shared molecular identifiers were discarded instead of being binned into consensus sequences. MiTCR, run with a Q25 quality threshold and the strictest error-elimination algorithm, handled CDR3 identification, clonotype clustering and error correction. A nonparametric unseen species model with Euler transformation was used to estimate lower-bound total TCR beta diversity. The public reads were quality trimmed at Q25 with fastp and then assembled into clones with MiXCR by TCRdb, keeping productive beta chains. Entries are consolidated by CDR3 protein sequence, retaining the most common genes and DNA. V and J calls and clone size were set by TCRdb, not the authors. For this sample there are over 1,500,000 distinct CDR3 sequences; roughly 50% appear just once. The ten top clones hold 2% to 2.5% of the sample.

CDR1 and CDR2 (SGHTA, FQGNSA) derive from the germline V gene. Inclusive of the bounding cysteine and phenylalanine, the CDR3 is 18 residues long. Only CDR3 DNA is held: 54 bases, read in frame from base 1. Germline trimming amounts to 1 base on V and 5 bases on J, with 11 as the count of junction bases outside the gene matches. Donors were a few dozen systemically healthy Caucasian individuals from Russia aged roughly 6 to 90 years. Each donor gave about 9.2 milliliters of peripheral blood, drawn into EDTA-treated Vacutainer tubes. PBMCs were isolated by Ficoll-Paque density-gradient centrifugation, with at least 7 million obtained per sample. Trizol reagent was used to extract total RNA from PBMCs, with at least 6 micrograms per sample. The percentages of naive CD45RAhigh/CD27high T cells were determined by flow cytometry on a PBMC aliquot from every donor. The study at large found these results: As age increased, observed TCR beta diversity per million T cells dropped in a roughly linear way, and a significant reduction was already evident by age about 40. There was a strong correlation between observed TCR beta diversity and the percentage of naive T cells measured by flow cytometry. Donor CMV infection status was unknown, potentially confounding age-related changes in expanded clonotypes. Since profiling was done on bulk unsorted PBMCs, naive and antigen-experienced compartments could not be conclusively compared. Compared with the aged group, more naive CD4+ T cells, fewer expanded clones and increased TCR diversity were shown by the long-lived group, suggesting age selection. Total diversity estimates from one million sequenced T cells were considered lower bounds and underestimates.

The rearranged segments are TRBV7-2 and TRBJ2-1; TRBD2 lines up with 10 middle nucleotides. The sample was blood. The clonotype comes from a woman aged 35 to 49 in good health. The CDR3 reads CASSLEAGGRKRDNEQFF. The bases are TGTGCCAGCAGCTTAGAAGCGGGGGGGCGTAAGAGGGACAATGAGCAGTTCTTC. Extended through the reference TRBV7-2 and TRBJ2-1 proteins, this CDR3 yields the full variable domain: GAGVSQSPSNKVTEKGKDVELRCDPISGHTALYWYRQSLGQGLEFLIYFQGNSAPDKSGLPSDRFSAERTGGSVSTLTIQRTQQEDSAVYLCASSLEAGGRKRDNEQFFGPGTRLTVL.